Listed here are 4 T cell receptor beta chains from one sample, sequenced in a study of T-cell memory formation after mild COVID-19. TCRdb called the 5' RACE reads again in MiXCR, with one record for every CDR3 protein. The table lists some 320,000 distinct CDR3 sequences, about a sixth of them singletons. The sequenced material came from PBMCs or a T cell subset sorted from them (not recorded which). These receptors were collected from a man younger than 35 who had mild COVID-19 (a few samples of this study predate the infection). Cell type and time point are not known.

The rearrangement uses TRBV6-1 and TRBJ2-1, with a tentative D call TRBD2 (7 bases). The germline V and J ends were trimmed by 2 bases and 9 bases, with 17 bases remaining between them. The CDR3 contains 15 residues. Germline V CDR1 and CDR2: MNHNS, SASEGT. The CDR3 nucleotides read TGTGCCAGCAGTGAATTATTAATGGGAGGGGGTGAGCAGTTCTTC. Protein product: CASSELLMGGGEQFF.

In its sample, this clonotype was seen a few times. The chain combines TRBV7-8 with TRBJ2-1, with unresolved D. Trimming stripped 6 bases from V and 7 bases from J, with 4 bases between. CDR3 length: 10 residues. Germline V gene lookup returns CDR1 SGHVS and CDR2 FQNEAQ. The CDR3 is CASSENEQFF. In DNA form, the CDR3 reads TGTGCCAGCAGTGAGAATGAGCAGTTCTTC.

The chain is built from TRBV6-5 and TRBJ2-2, with a weak D call TRBD2 (5 bases). From germline, CDR1 is MNHEY and CDR2 SVGAGI. The CDR3 extends over 14 amino acids. The V gene lost 5 bases and the J gene lost 7 bases, with 14 bases spanning the gap. In DNA form, the CDR3 reads TGTGCCAGCAGTATGTTAGCGTTCGACGGGGAGCTGTTTTTT. Amino acids: CASSMLAFDGELFF.

This clonotype was counted a few times. This chain connects TRBV7-2 to TRBJ1-4; D unresolved. CDR1 and CDR2 from the germline V gene are SGHTA and FQGNSA. The V end lost 2 bases, the J end lost 2 bases, and 6 bases lay between the germline ends. This CDR3 spans 14 amino acids. CDR3 sequence: CASSLFGTNEKLFF. CDR3 nucleotide sequence: TGTGCCAGCAGCTTATTTGGGACTAATGAAAAACTGTTTTTT.